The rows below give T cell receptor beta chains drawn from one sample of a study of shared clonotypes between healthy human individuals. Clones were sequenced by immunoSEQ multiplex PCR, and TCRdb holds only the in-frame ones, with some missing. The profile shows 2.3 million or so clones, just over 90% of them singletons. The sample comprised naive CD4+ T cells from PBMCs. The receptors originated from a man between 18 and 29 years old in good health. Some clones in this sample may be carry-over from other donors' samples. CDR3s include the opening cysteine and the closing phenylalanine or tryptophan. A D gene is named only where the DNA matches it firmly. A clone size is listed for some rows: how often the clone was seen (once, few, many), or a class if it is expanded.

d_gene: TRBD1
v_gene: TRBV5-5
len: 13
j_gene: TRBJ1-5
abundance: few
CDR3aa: CASSQQGAQPQHF
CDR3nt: TGTGCCAGCAGCCAACAGGGGGCTCAGCCCCAGCATTTT

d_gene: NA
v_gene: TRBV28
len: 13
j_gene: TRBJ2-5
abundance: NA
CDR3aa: CASSPTGEETQYF
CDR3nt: TGTGCCAGCAGTCCAACAGGTGAAGAGACCCAGTACTTC

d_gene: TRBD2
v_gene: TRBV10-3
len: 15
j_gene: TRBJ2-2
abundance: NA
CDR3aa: CAIMAREGRAEELFF
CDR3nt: TGTGCCATCATGGCGCGGGAGGGCCGAGCCGAGGAGCTGTTTTTT

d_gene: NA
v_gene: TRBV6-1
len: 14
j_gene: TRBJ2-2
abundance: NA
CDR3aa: CASRTMDSIRELFF
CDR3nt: TGTGCCAGCAGGACAATGGACTCAATCCGGGAGCTGTTTTTT

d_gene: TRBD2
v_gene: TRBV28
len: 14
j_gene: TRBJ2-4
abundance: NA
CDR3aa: CASSFGGAKNIQYF
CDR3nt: TGTGCCAGCAGTTTCGGGGGGGCCAAAAACATTCAGTACTTC

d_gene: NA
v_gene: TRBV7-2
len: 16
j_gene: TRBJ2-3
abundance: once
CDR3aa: CASSSGITGGADTQYF
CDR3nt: TGTGCCAGCAGCTCAGGTATAACAGGCGGGGCAGATACGCAGTATTTT

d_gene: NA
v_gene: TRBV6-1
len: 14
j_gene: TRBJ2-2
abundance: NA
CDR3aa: CASSGQLNTGELFF
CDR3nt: TGTGCCAGCAGTGGTCAGCTTAACACCGGGGAGCTGTTTTTT

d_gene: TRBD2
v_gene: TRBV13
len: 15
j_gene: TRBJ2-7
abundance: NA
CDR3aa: CASSSRTSGPYEQYF
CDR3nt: TGTGCCAGCAGCTCCCGGACTAGCGGCCCCTACGAGCAGTACTTC

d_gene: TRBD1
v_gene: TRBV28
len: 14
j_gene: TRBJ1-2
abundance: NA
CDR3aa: CASIVGRGRRGYTF
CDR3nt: TGTGCCAGCATCGTAGGCAGGGGGCGAAGAGGCTACACCTTC

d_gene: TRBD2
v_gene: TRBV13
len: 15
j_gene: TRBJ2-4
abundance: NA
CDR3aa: CASSNLAGAKNIQYF
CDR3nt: TGTGCCAGCAGCAACCTAGCGGGAGCCAAAAACATTCAGTACTTC

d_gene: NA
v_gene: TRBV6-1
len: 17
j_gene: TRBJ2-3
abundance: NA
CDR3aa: CASSEASTALGADTQYF
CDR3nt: TGTGCCAGCAGTGAAGCGTCGACAGCCCTAGGTGCAGATACGCAGTATTTT

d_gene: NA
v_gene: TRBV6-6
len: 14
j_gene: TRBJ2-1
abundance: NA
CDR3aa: CASTRDLSYNEQFF
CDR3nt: TGTGCCAGCACCCGGGACCTCTCCTACAATGAGCAGTTCTTC

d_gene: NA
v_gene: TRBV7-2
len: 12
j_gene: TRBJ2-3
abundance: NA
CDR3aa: CASSFSSDTQYF
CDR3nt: TGTGCCAGCAGCTTTTCGTCAGATACGCAGTATTTT

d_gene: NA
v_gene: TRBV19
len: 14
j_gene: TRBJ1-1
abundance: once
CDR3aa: CASTRQGMNTEAFF
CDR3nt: TGTGCCAGTACTAGGCAGGGCATGAACACTGAAGCTTTCTTT

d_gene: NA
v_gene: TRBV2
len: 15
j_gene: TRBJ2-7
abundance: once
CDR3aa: CASSGGVRRVYEQYF
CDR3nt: TGTGCCAGCAGTGGGGGTGTTAGGAGAGTCTACGAGCAGTACTTC

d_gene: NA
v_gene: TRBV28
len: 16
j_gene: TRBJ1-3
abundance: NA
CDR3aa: CASSLPGLDAGNTIYF
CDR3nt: TGTGCCAGCAGCCTTCCTGGCTTGGATGCTGGAAACACCATATATTTT